The source of this TCR beta chain is a study of cytomegalovirus exposure and HLA in healthy donors. Study-level background: Genotyping of more than 300 donors showed that 70% to 90% belonged to the Caucasian-associated ancestry cluster.

The PCR ran on 60 Vbeta and 13 Jbeta primers. Profiling relied on immunoSEQ multiplex PCR, and the TCRdb table lists in-frame clones only, not all of them. The sample includes more than 100,000 clones, more than 60% of them seen just once. A word on this clone: Its specificity is not known.

Germline V lookup: CDR1 LGHNA, CDR2 YSLEER. V was trimmed by 0 bases and J by 7 bases, leaving 12 bases between them. The CDR3 loop spans 14 amino acids. Whole-study results and caveats: It was confirmed in vitro that a few of the CMV-associated chains were specific for CMV antigens. Researchers reported in a later analysis that common viral pathogens appeared linked to several top clusters. Productive status was seen about 90% or about 30% of the time for most TCR beta V segments in an earlier analysis.

V usage is TRBV4-3 and J usage is TRBJ2-5; no reliable D call. The clonotype originates from a woman between 35 and 50 years old in good health and CMV-seronegative. The specimen was PBMCs. The chain's CDR3 is CASSQERQSGTQYF. The DNA for the CDR3 is TGCGCCAGCAGCCAAGAACGTCAGTCAGGGACCCAGTACTTC.